The 4 T cell receptor beta chains below were found in one sample sequenced in a study of metastatic and nonmetastatic thyroid tumors (dated by TCRdb to the early 2020s). The library was made by PCR. The sequencer listed for this sample is Illumina HiSeq 4000. TCRdb trimmed the raw reads at Q25, called clones with MiXCR and kept productive beta chains. The sample table lists about 92,000 clones, about 16% of them with a count of one. 3.6% of the sample rests with the top ten. No patient had received any treatment before thyroid surgery. The specimen sequenced was blood. These TCRs come from a female donor with papillary thyroid cancer or a benign thyroid nodule (not recorded which). Some clones in this sample may be carry-over from other donors' samples.

The sample holds many counts of this clone. The J gene is TRBJ2-7, the V gene TRBV6-2 or TRBV6-3; D is unresolved. V dropped 0 bases and J dropped 6 bases, with 3 bases sitting between them. CDR3 length: 11 residues. Germline loops: CDR1 MNHEY, CDR2 SVGEGT. CDR3 sequence (DNA): TGTGCCAGCAGTTACTCTGTCGAGCAGTACTTC. It specifies CASSYSVEQYF.

This clone was seen many times. The same CDR3 arises from other DNA sequences in this sample as well. For the CDR3, the DNA is TGCAGCGTCTCATTAGACAGGGACAGGGGAAGAGGTGAAGCTTTCTTT. It is translated as CSVSLDRDRGRGEAFF. This chain uses TRBV29-1 with TRBJ1-1; TRBD1 matches 10 bases. The CDR3 runs 16 residues. V was pared by 6 bases and J by 7 bases, with 17 bases of the junction left unmatched. Germline-derived CDR1 and CDR2 are SQVTM and ANQGSEA.

Many counts were recorded for this clone. This chain links TRBV7-2 with TRBJ2-5, with 8 nucleotides matching TRBD1. Germline CDR1 is SGHTA and CDR2 is FQGNSA. The trim removed 5 bases at V and 4 bases at J, leaving 0 bases unmatched. The CDR3 has 12 amino acids. The CDR3 DNA follows: TGTGCCAGCAGCACAGGGGGAGAGACCCAGTACTTC. It codes for CASSTGGETQYF.

The rearrangement joins TRBV6-5 to TRBJ1-2; 10 bases fit TRBD1. CDR1 and CDR2 (germline): MNHEY, SVGAGI. The V segment lost 4 bases and the J segment 6 bases; nucleotides outside the gene matches: 8. The CDR3 covers 15 residues. In DNA, the CDR3 is TGTGCCAGCAGTTCCTTCCGGGACAGGGGTCATGGCTACACCTTC. As protein: CASSSFRDRGHGYTF.